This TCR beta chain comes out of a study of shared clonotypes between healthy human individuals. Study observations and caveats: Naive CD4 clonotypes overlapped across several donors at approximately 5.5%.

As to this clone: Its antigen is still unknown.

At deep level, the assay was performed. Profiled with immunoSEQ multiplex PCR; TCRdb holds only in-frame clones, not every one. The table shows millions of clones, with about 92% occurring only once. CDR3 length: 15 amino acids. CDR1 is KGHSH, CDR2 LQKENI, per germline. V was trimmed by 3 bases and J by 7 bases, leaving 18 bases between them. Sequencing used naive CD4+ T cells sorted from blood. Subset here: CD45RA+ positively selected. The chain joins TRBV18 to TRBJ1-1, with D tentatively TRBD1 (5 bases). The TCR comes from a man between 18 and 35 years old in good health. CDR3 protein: CASSPDTGGGGEAFF. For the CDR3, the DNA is TGTGCCAGCTCACCTGATACAGGAGGAGGAGGTGAAGCTTTCTTT.